In its sample, the clone carrying this T cell receptor beta chain was seen a few times. V dropped 6 bases and J dropped 8; count of bases not matched to a gene: 15. CDR3 length: 16 amino acids. The data are from a study of T-cell reconstitution after alpha-beta-depleted transplantation in children. A library of TCRbeta sequences, prepared with unique molecular identifiers, was generated. Via MiXCR, TCRdb re-called the PCR reads, giving one row per CDR3 protein. The repertoire holds 500,000 to 600,000 distinct CDR3 sequences, with around 20% as singletons. V usage is TRBV12-3 or TRBV12-4 and J usage is TRBJ2-1; 8 bases line up with TRBD2. This sequence was found in a human donor who donated a stem cell graft to a child with acute lymphoblastic leukemia. Sequences were derived from PBMCs from the stem cell graft donor, sampled from the stem cell graft. The CDR3 region is CASRPTGPAGAYEQFF. The CDR3 DNA reads TGTGCCAGCAGGCCGACCGGGCCAGCGGGAGCGTATGAGCAGTTCTTC.